A selection of T cell receptor beta chains follows, all from one sample in a study of T cell repertoires in cytomegalovirus infection. These receptors' antigens are unknown. One entry per CDR3 protein results from TCRdb running MiXCR on the reads. The sample has 100,000 to 150,000 distinct CDR3 sequences, 25% to 35% seen once; the top ten hold under 65%. Sequencing was performed on CD8+ T cells from cultured PBMCs, taken from culture after CMV antigen stimulation. All receptors derive from a human donor in good health (CMV status not recorded). Some clones in this sample may be carry-over from other donors' samples. Each CDR3 is given with its conserved first and last residue.

TRBJ1-5 | TRBV6-1 | CASSEGGSYQPQHF
TRBJ2-7 | TRBV29-1 | CSVEEPGQTYEQYF
TRBJ1-4 | TRBV7-6 | CASSLAILGGTGANEKLFF
TRBJ2-7 | TRBV5-1 | CASSDKPGQGAYEQYF
TRBJ2-2 | TRBV27 | CASSFRQGTGELFF
TRBJ2-5 | TRBV7-9 | CASSRRDSGETQYF
TRBJ2-3 | TRBV12-3/TRBV12-4 | CASSPSGGDTDTQYF
TRBJ1-3 | TRBV6-1 | CASSETGSSGNTIYF
TRBJ1-1 | TRBV9 | CASSARGRGNTEAFF
TRBJ1-1 | TRBV2 | CATLQENTEAFF
TRBJ2-7 | TRBV20-1 | CSAREQRGTGDSYEQYF
TRBJ1-4 | TRBV4-1 | CASSQGGTGGLSSEKLFF
TRBJ2-3 | TRBV2 | CASQDRVSTDTQYF
TRBJ2-7 | TRBV2 | CASSELYSPPYEQYF
TRBJ2-7 | TRBV12-3/TRBV12-4 | CASSFGTGYWREQYF
TRBJ1-1 | TRBV12-5 | CASGLLDRGQGAEEAFF
TRBJ2-7 | TRBV11-2 | CASSLWDRGYEQYF
TRBJ1-3 | TRBV23-1 | CASSQSSSLGVDSGNTIYF
TRBJ2-2 | TRBV20-1 | CSARDTHRGDTGELFF
TRBJ1-2 | TRBV6-6 | CASSYSKLNYGYTF
TRBJ1-1 | TRBV19 | CASKDGNTEAFF
TRBJ1-2 | TRBV7-2 | CASSLTGWGYLDYGYTF
TRBJ2-1 | TRBV2 | CASSGGHEQFF
TRBJ1-1 | TRBV12-5 | CASGFPDRGSATEAFF